This T cell receptor (beta chain) stems from a study of T cell repertoires in cytomegalovirus infection. Study background: Recently identified HLA-C-restricted CMV epitopes and well-studied HLA-B-restricted CMV epitopes were used by the study.

MiXCR, applied by TCRdb to the reads, yields one record per CDR3 protein. The repertoire holds about 55,000 distinct CDR3 sequences, with about 18% as singletons. A remark on this clonotype: What it recognizes is unknown.

CDR3 length: 16 amino acids. V was cut by 5 bases and J by 1 base, with 16 bases left in between. Germline lookup yields CDR1 SEHNR and CDR2 FQNEAQ (reference sequence). The sequence derives from a human donor in good health (CMV status not recorded). Some clones in this sample may be carry-over from other donors' samples. The input for sequencing was CD8+ T cells from cultured PBMCs, taken from culture after CMV antigen stimulation. This chain uses TRBV7-9 with TRBJ2-3; D tentatively fits TRBD1 or TRBD2 (6 bases each). In DNA form, the CDR3 reads TGTGCCAGCAGCCCCTCTGGGGGGCTAGGCACAGATACGCAGTATTTT. This codes for CASSPSGGLGTDTQYF.